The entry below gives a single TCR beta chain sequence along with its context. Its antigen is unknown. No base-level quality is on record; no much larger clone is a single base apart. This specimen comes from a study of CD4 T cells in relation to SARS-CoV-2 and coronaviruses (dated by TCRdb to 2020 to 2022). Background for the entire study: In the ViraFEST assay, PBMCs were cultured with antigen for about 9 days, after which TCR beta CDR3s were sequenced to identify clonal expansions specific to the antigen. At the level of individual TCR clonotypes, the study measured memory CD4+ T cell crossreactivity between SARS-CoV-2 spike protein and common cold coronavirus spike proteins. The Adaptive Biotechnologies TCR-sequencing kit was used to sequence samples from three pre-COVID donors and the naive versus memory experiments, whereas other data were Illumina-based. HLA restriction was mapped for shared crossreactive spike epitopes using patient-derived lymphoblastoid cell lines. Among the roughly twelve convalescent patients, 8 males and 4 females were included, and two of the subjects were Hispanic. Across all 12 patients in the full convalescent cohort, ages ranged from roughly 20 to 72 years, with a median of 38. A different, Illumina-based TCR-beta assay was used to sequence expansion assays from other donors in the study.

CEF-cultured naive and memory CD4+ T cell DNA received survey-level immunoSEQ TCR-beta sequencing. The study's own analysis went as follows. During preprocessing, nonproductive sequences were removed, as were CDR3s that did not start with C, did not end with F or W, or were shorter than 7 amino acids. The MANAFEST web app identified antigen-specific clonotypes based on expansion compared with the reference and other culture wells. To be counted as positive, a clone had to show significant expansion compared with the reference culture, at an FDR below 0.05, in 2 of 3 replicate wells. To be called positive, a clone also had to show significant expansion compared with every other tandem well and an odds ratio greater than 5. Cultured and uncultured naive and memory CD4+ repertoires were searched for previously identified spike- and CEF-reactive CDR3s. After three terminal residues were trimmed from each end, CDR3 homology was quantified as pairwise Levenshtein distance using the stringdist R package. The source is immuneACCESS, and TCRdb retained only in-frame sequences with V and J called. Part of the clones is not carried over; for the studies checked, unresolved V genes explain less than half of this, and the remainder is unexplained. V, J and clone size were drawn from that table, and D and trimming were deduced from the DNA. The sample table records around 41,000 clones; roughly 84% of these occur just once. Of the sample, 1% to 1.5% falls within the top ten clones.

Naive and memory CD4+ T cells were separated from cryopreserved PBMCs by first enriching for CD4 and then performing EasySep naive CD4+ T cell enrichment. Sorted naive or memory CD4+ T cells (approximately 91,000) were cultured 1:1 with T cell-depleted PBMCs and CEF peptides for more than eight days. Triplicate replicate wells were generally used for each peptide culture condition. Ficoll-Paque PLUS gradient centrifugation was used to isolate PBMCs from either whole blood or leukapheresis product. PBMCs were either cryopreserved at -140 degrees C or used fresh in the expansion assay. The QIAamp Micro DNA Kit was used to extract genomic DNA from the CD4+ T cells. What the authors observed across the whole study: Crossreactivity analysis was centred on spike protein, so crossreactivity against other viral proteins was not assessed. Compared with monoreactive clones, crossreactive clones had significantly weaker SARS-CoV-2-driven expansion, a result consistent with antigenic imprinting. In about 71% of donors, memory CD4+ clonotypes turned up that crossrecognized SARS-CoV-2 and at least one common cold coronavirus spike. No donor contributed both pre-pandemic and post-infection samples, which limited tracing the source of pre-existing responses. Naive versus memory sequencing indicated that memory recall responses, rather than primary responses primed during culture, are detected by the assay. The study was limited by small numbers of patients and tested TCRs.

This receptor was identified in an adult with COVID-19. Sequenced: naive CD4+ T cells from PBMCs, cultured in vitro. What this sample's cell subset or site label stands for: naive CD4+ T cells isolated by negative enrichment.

The encoded CDR3 is CASSYSQGGGYTF. The DNA reads as follows: TGTGCCAGCAGTTACTCACAGGGGGGTGGCTACACCTTC. The sequence is built from TRBV6-5 and TRBJ1-2, with 8 central nucleotides matching TRBD1. Including the terminal cysteine and phenylalanine, the CDR3 comprises 13 residues. The entry retains the CDR3 DNA only, 39 bases that are in frame from base 1. Looking up the germline V gene yields CDR1 MNHEY and CDR2 SVGAGI. From V the trimming removes 0 bases and from J it removes 7 bases, while the gene matches leave 1 base of the junction unaccounted for.